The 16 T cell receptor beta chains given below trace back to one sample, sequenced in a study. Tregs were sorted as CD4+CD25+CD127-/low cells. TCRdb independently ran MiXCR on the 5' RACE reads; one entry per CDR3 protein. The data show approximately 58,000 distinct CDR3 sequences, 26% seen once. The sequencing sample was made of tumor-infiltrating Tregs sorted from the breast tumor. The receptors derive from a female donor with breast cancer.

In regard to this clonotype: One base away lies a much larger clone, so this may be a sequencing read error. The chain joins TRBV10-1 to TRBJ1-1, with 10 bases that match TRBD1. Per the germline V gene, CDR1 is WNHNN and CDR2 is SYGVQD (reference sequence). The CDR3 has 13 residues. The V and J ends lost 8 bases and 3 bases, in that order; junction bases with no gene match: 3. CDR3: CASGTGADTEAFF. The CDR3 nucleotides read TGCGCCAGCGGGACAGGGGCGGACACTGAAGCTTTCTTT.

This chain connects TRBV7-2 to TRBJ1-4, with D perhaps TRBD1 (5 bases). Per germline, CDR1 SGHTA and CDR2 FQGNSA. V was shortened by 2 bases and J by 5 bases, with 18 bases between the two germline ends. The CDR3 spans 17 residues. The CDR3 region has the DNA TGTGCCAGCAGCTTAAGTCGTCGGGGGGAAATAAATGAAAAACTGTTTTTT. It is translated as CASSLSRRGEINEKLFF. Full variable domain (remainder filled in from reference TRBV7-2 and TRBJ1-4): GAGVSQSPSNKVTEKGKDVELRCDPISGHTALYWYRQSLGQGLEFLIYFQGNSAPDKSGLPSDRFSAERTGGSVSTLTIQRTQQEDSAVYLCASSLSRRGEINEKLFFGSGTQLSVL.

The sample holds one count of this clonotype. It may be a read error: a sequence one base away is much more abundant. The CDR3 DNA sequence: TGTGCCAGCTCACCACCCAACGGGGGGAGCAACGGGGAGCTGTTTTTT. The encoded protein is CASSPPNGGSNGELFF. The chain recombines TRBV18 with TRBJ2-2; the match to TRBD2 covers 7 bases. The ends lost 0 bases at V and 7 bases at J; junction bases unmatched: 8. Germline values: CDR1 KGHSH, CDR2 LQKENI. The CDR3 totals 16 residues.

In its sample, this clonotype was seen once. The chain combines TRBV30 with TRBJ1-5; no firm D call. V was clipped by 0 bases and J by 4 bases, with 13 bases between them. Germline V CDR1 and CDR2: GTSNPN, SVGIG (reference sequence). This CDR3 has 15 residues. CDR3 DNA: TGTGCCTGGAGTGTAGTGGGTGCCCGAAATCAGCCCCAGCATTTT. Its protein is CAWSVVGARNQPQHF.

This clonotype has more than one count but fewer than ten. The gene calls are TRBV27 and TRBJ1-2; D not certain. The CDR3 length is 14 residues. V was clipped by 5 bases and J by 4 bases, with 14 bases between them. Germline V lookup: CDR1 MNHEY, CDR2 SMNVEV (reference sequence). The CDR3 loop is CASSPSWGGYGYTF. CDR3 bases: TGTGCCAGCAGTCCGTCCTGGGGAGGCTATGGCTACACCTTC.

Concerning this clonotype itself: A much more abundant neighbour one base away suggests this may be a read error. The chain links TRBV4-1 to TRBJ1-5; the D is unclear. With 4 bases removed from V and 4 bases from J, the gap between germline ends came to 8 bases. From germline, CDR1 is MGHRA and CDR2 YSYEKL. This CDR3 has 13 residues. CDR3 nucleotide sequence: TGCGCCAGCAGCCTACAAAAAAATCAGCCCCAGCATTTT. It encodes CASSLQKNQPQHF.

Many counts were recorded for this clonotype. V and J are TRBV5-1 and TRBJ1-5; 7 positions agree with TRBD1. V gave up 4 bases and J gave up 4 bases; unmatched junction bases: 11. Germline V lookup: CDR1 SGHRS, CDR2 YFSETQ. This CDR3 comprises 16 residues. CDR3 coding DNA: TGCGCCAGCAGCCCCCGCCCAGGGGGATCGAATCAGCCCCAGCATTTT. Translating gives CASSPRPGGSNQPQHF.

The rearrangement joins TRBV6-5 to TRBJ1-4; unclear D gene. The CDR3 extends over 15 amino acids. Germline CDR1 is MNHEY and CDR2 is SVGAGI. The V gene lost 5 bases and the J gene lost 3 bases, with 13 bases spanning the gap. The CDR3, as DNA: TGTGCCAGCAGTCGGAACGGGCCGTCTAATGAAAAACTGTTTTTT. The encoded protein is CASSRNGPSNEKLFF.

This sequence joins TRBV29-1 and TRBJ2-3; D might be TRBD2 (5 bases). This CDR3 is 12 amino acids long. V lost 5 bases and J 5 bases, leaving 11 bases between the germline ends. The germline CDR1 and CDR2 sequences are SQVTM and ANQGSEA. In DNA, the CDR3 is TGCAGCGTTCAACTAGATATAGATACGCAGTATTTT. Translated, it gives CSVQLDIDTQYF.

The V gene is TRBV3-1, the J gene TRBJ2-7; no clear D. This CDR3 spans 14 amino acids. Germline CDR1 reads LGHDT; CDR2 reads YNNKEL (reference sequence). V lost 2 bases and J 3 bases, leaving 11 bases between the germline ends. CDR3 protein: CASSQYLGNYEQYF. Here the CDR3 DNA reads TGTGCCAGCAGCCAATATCTGGGCAACTACGAGCAGTACTTC.

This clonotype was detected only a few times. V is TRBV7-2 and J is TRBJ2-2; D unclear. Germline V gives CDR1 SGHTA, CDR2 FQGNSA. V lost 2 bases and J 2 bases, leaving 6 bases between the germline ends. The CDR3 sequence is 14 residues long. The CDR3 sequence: CTSSLWSNTGELFF. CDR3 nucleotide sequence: TGTACCAGCAGCTTATGGTCAAACACCGGGGAGCTGTTTTTT.

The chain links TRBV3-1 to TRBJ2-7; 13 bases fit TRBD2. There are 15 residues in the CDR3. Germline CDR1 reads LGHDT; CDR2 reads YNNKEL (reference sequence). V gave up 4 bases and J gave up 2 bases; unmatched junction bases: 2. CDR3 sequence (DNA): TGTGCCAGCAGCCTTGGGACTAGCGGGGCCTACGAGCAGTACTTC. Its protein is CASSLGTSGAYEQYF.

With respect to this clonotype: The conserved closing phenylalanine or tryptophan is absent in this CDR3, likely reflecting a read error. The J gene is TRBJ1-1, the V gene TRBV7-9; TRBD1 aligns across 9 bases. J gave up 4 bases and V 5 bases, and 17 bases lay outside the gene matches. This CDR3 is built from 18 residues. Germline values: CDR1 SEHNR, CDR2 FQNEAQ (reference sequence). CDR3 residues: CASSPHRDKQGASTEAFS. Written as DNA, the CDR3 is TGTGCCAGCAGCCCCCATCGGGACAAACAGGGGGCGAGCACTGAAGCTTTCTCT.

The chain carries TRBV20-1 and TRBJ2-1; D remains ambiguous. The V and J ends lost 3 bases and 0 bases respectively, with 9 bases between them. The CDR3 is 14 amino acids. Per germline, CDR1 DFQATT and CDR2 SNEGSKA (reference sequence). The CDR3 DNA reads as TGCAGTGCTAGGGGTGCGAGCTCCTACAATGAGCAGTTCTTC. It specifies CSARGASSYNEQFF.

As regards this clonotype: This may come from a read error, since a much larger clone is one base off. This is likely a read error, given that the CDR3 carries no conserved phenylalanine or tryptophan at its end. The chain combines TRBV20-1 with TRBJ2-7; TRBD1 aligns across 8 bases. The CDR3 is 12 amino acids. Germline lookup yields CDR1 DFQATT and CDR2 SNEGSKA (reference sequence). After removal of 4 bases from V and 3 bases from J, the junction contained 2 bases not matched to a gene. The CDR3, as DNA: TGCAGTGCTAAGGGACAGGACTACGAGCAGTACTCC. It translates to CSAKGQDYEQYS.

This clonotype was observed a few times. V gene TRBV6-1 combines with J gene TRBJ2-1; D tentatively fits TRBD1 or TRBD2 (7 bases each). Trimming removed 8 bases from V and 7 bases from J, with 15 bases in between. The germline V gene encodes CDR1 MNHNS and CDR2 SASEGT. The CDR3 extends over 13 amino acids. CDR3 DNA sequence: TGTGCCAGCGACTCAGGGGGGGGGAATGAGCAGTTCTTC. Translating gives CASDSGGGNEQFF.